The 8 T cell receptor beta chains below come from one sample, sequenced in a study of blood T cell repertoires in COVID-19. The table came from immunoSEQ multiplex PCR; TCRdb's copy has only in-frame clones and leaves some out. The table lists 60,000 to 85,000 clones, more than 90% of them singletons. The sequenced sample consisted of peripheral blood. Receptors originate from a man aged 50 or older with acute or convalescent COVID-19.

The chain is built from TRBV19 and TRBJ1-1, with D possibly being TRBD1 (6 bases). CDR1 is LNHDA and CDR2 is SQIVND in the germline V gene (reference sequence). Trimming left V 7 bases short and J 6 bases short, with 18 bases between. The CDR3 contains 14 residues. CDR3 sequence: CASTKTSGAAEAFF. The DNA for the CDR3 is TGTGCCAGTACCAAGACATCAGGGGCGGCTGAAGCTTTCTTT.

The CDR3 is CAAGEGLNTEAFF. CDR3 in DNA: TGTGCCGCCGGCGAGGGCTTGAACACTGAAGCTTTCTTT. The chain uses TRBV10-3 and TRBJ1-1, with D uncertain. Germline V gene lookup returns CDR1 ENHRY and CDR2 SYGVKD. With 11 bases removed from V and 0 bases from J, the gap between germline ends came to 13 bases. The CDR3 spans 13 residues.

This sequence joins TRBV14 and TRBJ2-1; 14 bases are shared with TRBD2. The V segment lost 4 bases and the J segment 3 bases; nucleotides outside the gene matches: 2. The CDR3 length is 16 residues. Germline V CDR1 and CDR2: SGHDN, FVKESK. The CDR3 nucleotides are TGTGCCAGCAGCCCAGGGACTAGCGGGAGCTACAATGAGCAGTTCTTC. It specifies CASSPGTSGSYNEQFF.

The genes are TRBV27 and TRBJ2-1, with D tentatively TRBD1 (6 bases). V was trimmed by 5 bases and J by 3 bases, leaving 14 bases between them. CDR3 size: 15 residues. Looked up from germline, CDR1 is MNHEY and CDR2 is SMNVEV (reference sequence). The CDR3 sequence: CASSVGTTYYNEQFF. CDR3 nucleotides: TGTGCCAGCAGTGTCGGGACAACCTACTACAATGAGCAGTTCTTC.

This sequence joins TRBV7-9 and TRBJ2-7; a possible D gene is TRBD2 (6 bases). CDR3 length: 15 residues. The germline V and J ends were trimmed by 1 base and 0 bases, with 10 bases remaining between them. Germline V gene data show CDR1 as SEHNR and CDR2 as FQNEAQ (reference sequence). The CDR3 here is CASSLEGGSSYEQYF. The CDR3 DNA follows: TGTGCCAGCAGCTTAGAGGGAGGAAGCTCCTACGAGCAGTACTTC.

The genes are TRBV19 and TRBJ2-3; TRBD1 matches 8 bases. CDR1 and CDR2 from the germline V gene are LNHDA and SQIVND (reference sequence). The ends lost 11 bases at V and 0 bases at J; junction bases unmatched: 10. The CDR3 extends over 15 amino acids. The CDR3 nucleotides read TGTGCCGTAGCCAGGGGGCCCCTTAGCACAGATACGCAGTATTTT. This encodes CAVARGPLSTDTQYF.

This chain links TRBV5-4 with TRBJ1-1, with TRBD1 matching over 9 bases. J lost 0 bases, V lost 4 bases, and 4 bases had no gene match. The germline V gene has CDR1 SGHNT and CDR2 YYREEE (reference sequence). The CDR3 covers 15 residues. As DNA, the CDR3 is TGTGCCAGCAGCCGGGACAGGGAGATGAACACTGAAGCTTTCTTT. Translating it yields CASSRDREMNTEAFF.

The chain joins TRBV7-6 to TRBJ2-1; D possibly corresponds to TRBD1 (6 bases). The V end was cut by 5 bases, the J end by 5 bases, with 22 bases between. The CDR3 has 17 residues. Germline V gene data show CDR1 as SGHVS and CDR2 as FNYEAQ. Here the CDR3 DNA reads TGTGCCAGCAGCCCCGAATTGGGGGCCCGGTGGGACAATGAGCAGTTCTTC. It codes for CASSPELGARWDNEQFF.